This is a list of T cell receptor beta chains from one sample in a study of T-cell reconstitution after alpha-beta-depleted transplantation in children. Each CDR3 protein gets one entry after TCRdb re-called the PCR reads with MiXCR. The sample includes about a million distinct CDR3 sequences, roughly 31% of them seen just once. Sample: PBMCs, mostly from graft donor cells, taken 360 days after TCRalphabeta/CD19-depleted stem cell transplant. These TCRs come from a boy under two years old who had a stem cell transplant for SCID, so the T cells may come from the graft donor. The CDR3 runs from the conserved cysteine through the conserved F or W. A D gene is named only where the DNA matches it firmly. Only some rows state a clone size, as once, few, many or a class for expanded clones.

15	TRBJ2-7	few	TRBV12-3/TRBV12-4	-	TGTGCCAGCAGGCTCGCCGCTGGCGGGTCCTACGAGCAGTACTTC	CASRLAAGGSYEQYF
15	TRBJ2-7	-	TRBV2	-	TGTGCCATTCGGAAGGACAGACGGAGCTCCTACGAGCAGTACTTC	CAIRKDRRSSYEQYF
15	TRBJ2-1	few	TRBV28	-	TGTGCCAGCAGTACCTGGCGGAGCTCCTACAATGAGCAGTTCTTC	CASSTWRSSYNEQFF
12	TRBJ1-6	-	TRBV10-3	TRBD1	TGTGCCATCGGGACAGGGTCTTCACCCCTCCACTTT	CAIGTGSSPLHF
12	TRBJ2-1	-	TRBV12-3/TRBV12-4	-	TGTGCCAGCAGTTTGAACCCATATGAGCAGTTCTTC	CASSLNPYEQFF
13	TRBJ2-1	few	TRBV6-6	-	TGTGCCAGCAGCAGCACCTTCGGGTACTGTGAGTTCTTC	CASSSTFGYCEFF
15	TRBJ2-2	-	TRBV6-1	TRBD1	TGTGCCAGCAGTCCCCTCGACAGGGACACCGGGGAGCTGTTTTTT	CASSPLDRDTGELFF
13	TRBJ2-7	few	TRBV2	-	TGTGCCAGCAGTTTCCACCCCTCCTACGAGCAGTACTTC	CASSFHPSYEQYF
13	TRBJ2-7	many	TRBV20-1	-	TGCAGTGCCCAAGACAGGAGCTCCTACGAGCAGTACTTC	CSAQDRSSYEQYF
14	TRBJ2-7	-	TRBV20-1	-	TGCAGTGCTAGAGATCCGGGACCCCCCTACGAGCAGTACTTC	CSARDPGPPYEQYF
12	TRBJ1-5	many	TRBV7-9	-	TGTGCCAGCAGCCCTTGGGATCAGCCCCAGCATTTT	CASSPWDQPQHF
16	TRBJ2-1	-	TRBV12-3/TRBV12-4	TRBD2	TGTGCCAGCAGTCCCAAAGCGGGGGGCCCCTACAATGAGCAGTTCTTC	CASSPKAGGPYNEQFF
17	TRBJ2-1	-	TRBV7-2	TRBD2	TGTGCCAGCAGCTTAGGCTTCGGGACTAGAGCCTACAATGAGCAGTTCTTC	CASSLGFGTRAYNEQFF
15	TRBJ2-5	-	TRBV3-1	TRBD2	TGTGCCAGCAGCCAAGATGCTAGCGGGAAGGGGACCCAGTACTTC	CASSQDASGKGTQYF
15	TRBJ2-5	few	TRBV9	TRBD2	TGTGCCAGCAGCGGTCCCGGGACTAGTCAAGAGACCCAGTACTTC	CASSGPGTSQETQYF
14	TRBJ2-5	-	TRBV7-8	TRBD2	TGTGCCACCACACCTAGCGGGCGAAAAGAGACCCAGTACTTC	CATTPSGRKETQYF
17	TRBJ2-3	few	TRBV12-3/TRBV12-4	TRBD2	TGTGCCAGCAGTGGACCGGGACTAGCGGGGCTGGGGGATACGCAGTATTTT	CASSGPGLAGLGDTQYF
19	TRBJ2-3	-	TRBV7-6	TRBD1	TGTGCCAGCAGCTTAACCGGTGGACAGGGGATGAGGACAACAGATACGCAGTATTTT	CASSLTGGQGMRTTDTQYF
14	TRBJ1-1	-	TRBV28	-	TGTGCCAGCAGTTTTAACAGGGAAAATCCTGAAGCTTTCTTT	CASSFNRENPEAFF
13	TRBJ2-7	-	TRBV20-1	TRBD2	TGCAGTGCTAGGGCGAGGGAGGGCTACGAGCAGTACTTC	CSARAREGYEQYF
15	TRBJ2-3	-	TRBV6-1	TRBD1	TGTGCCAGCAGTCCCTGGGACAGGGGCCAGGATACGCAGTATTTT	CASSPWDRGQDTQYF
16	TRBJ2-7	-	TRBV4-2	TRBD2	TGTGCCAGCAGCCAGGACGCGGGGGAGAGCTCCTACGAGCAGTACTTC	CASSQDAGESSYEQYF
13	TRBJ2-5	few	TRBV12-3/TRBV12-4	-	TGTGCCAGCAGGTACAGGCTCCAAGAGACCCAGTACTTC	CASRYRLQETQYF
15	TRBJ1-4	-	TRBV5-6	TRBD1	TGTGCCAGCAGCTTGGCCCGGGACAGTTATGAAAAACTGTTTTTT	CASSLARDSYEKLFF
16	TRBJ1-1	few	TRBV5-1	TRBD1	TGCGCCAGCAGCCCCCCGAGGGGACAGGGGGCAACTGAAGCTTTCTTT	CASSPPRGQGATEAFF
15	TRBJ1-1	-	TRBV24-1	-	TGTGCCACCAGTGATTTGGAGGGCATGAACACTGAAGCTTTCTTT	CATSDLEGMNTEAFF
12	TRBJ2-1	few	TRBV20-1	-	TGCAGTGCTAGAGATTGGCGCACTGAGCAGTTCTTC	CSARDWRTEQFF
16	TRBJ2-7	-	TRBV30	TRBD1	TGTGCCTGGGCCCGGACAGGGAGGCTCCTCGGGGCCGAGCAGTACTTC	CAWARTGRLLGAEQYF
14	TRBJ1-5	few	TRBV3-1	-	TGTGCCAGCAGCCCTGCAGGGTTGCGTCAGCCCCAGCATTTT	CASSPAGLRQPQHF
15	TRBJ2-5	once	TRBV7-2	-	TGTGCCAGCAGCTTAGATGGGGGGTACCAAGAGACCCAGTACTTC	CASSLDGGYQETQYF
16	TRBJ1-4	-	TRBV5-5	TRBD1	TGTGCCAGCAGCTTTACAGGGGGAGTATCTAATGAAAAACTGTTTTTT	CASSFTGGVSNEKLFF
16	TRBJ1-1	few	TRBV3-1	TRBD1	TGTGCCAGCAGCCACCGGACAGGCGGCCGGAACACTGAAGCTTTCTTT	CASSHRTGGRNTEAFF
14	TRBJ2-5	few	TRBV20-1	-	TGCAGTGCTAGCGGTAGTATGGTTTTAGAGACCCAGTACTTC	CSASGSMVLETQYF
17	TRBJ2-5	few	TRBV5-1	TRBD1	TGCGCCAGCAGCCCTTGGCCCCTCCGGGACAGGGGAGAGACCCAGTACTTC	CASSPWPLRDRGETQYF
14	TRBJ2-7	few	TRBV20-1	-	TGCAGTGCTAACTCTCAGGTTTTCTCCTACGAGCAGTACTTC	CSANSQVFSYEQYF
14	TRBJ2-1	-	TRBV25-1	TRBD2	TGTGCCAGCAGAGCTAGCGGGGTTGCCAATGAGCAGTTCTTC	CASRASGVANEQFF
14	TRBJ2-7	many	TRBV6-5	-	TGTGCCAGCAGCACCCTCCCCGTCGCCTACGAGCAGTACTTC	CASSTLPVAYEQYF
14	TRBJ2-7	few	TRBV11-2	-	TGTGCCAGCAGCTTAGATTTCGGTCGCTACGAGCAGTACTTC	CASSLDFGRYEQYF
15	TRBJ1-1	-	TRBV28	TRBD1	TGTGCCAGCAGTTTACTACAGGGGGGGTACACTGAAGCTTTCTTT	CASSLLQGGYTEAFF